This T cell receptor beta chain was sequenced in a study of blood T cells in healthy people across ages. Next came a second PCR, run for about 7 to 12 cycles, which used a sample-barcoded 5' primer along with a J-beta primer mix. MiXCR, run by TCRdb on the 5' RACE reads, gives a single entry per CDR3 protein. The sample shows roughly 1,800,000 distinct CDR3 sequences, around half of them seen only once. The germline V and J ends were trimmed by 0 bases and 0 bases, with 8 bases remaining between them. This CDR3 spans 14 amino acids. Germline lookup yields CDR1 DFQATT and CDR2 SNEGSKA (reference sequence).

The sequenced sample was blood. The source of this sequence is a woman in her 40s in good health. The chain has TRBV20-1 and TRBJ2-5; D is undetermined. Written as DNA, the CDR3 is TGCAGTGCTAGAGATCGGGCCGACCAAGAGACCCAGTACTTC. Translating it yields CSARDRADQETQYF.